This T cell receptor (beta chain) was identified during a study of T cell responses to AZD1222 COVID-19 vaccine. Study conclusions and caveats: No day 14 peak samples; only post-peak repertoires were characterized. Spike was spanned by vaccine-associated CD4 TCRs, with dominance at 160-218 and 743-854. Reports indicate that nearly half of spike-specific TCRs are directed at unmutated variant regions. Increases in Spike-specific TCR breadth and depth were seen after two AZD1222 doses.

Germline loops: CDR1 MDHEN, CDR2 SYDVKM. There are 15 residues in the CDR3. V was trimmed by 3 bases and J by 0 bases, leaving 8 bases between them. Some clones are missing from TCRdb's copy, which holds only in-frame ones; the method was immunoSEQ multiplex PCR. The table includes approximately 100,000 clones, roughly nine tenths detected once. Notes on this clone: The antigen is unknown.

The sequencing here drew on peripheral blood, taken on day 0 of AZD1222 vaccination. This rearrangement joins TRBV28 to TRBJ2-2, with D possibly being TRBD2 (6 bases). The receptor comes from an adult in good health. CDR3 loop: CASSLGGANTGELFF. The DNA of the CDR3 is TGTGCCAGCAGTTTGGGGGGAGCGAACACCGGGGAGCTGTTTTTT.